A single sample is the source of the 7 T cell receptor beta chains below, sequenced in a study of response to subunit inactivated influenza vaccine. TCRdb used MiXCR to reprocess the RT-PCR reads, holding one entry per CDR3 protein. The sample has a few hundred thousand distinct CDR3 sequences, 21% seen once; the top ten hold roughly 10%. Sequencing used PBMCs from blood, obtained less than 22 months after vaccination. These receptors all come from a man aged 50-75 years who received an inactivated influenza vaccine.

Remarks on this clonotype: This clone may be a read error of a much larger clone one base away. The rearrangement joins TRBV6-6 to TRBJ1-1; tentatively, D is TRBD1 (5 bases). CDR1 and CDR2 (germline): MNHNY, SVGAGI (reference sequence). The CDR3 is made up of 13 amino acids. This CDR3 reads CASKAQANTEAIF. CDR3 DNA sequence: TGTGCCAGCAAGGCACAGGCGAACACTGAAGCTATCTTT.

This clonotype was picked up many times. The chain has TRBV3-1 and TRBJ2-1; TRBD2 agrees at 13 bases. V shed 4 bases and J 1 base; nucleotides not matched to a gene: 7. Germline-derived CDR1 and CDR2 are LGHDT and YNNKEL (reference sequence). The CDR3 covers 18 residues. Here the CDR3 DNA reads TGTGCCAGCAGCCCGGGACTAGCGGGGTTGGGGTCCTACAATGAGCAGTTCTTC. Residues: CASSPGLAGLGSYNEQFF.

The chain joins TRBV20-1 to TRBJ1-6; a possible D gene is TRBD1 (5 bases). Trimming removed 0 bases from V and 0 bases from J, with 9 bases in between. The germline V gene has CDR1 DFQATT and CDR2 SNEGSKA (reference sequence). The CDR3 sequence is 16 residues long. Here the CDR3 DNA reads TGCAGTGCTAGAGATGGGGGGAACTCCTATAATTCACCCCTCCACTTT. It is translated as CSARDGGNSYNSPLHF.

This clonotype has a handful of counts. This chain connects TRBV6-6 to TRBJ1-2; D gene uncertain. The CDR3 runs 12 residues. V lost 2 bases, J lost 6 bases, and 7 bases lay in between. CDR1 is MNHNY, CDR2 SVGAGI, per germline (reference sequence). CDR3 sequence: CASSYAKDGYTF. The CDR3 nucleotides read TGTGCCAGCAGTTACGCCAAGGATGGCTACACCTTC.

The sample holds many counts of this clonotype. This chain connects TRBV15 to TRBJ1-3; TRBD1 might be the D (6 bases). V lost 1 base, J lost 2 bases, and 9 bases lay in between. This CDR3 region has 15 residues. In germline, CDR1 is LNHNV, CDR2 YYDKDF (reference sequence). The CDR3 DNA reads as TGTGCCACCAGCAGAGGACAGGTACCTGGAAACACCATATATTTT. Protein product: CATSRGQVPGNTIYF.

In its sample, this clonotype was seen a few times. The gene calls are TRBV27 and TRBJ2-6; no reliable D call. Between the trimmed V and J ends, which lost 5 bases and 6 bases, there was a span of 8 bases. Germline loops: CDR1 MNHEY, CDR2 SMNVEV (reference sequence). The CDR3 spans 13 residues. In DNA form, the CDR3 reads TGTGCCAGCAGTCCCCTTGAGGCCAACGTCCTGACTTTC. Translated, it gives CASSPLEANVLTF.

This clonotype was recorded many times. The genes are TRBV4-1 and TRBJ1-5, with D uncertain. The CDR3 has 13 amino acids. Trimming stripped 1 base from V and 6 bases from J, with 7 bases between. Germline values: CDR1 MGHRA, CDR2 YSYEKL. CDR3 loop: CASSQVGRQPQHF. The CDR3 coding sequence is TGCGCCAGCAGCCAAGTTGGGCGTCAGCCCCAGCATTTT.